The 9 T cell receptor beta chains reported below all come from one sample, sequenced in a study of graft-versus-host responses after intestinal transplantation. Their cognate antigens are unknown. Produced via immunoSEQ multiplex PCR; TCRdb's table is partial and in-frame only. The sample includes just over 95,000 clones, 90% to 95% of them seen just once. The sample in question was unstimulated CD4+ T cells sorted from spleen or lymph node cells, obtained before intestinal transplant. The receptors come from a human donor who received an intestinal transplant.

As DNA, the CDR3 is TGTGCCAGCAGCCCACTTCTTTACACAGATACGCAGTATTTT. It codes for CASSPLLYTDTQYF. This chain connects TRBV5-4 to TRBJ2-3; D gene ambiguous. CDR3 length: 14 amino acids. Germline loops: CDR1 SGHNT, CDR2 YYREEE (reference sequence). Trimming cost V 4 bases and J 2 bases, with 11 bases left between them. Combining the CDR3 with reference TRBV5-4 and TRBJ2-3 gives the whole variable domain ETGVTQSPTHLIKTRGQQVTLRCSSQSGHNTVSWYQQALGQGPQFIFQYYREEENGRGNFPPRFSGLQFPNYSSELNVNALELDDSALYLCASSPLLYTDTQYFGPGTRLTVL.

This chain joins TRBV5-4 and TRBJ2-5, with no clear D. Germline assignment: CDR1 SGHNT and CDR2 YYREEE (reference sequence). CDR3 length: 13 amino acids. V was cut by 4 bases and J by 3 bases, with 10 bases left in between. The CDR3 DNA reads TGTGCCAGCAGCCCGATTCCAGAAGAGACCCAGTACTTC. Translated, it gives CASSPIPEETQYF.

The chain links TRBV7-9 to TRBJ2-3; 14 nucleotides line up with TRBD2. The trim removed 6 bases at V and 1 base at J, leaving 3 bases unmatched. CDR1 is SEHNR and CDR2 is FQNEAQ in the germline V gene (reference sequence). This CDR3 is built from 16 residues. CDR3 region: CASSSGLAGGTDTQYF. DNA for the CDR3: TGTGCCAGCAGTTCGGGACTAGCGGGAGGCACAGATACGCAGTATTTT.

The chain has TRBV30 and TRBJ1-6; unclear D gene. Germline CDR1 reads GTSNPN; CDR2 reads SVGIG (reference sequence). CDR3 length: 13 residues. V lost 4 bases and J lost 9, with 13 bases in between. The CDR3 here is CAWNRQATSPLHF. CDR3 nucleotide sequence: TGTGCCTGGAATCGGCAGGCTACTTCACCCCTCCACTTT.

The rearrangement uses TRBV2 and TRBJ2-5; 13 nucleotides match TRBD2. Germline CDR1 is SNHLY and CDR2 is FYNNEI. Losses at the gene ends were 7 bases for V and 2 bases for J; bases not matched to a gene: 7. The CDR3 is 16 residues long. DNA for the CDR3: TGTGCCAGCACCATGTTGGGACTAGCGGGACAAGAGACCCAGTACTTC. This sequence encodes CASTMLGLAGQETQYF.

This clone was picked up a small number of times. DNA for the CDR3: TGTGCCAGCAACTTAGACAGGGAAGGCTACACCTTC. Translated, it gives CASNLDREGYTF. The V call is TRBV6-1, the J call TRBJ1-2, with 7 bases fitting TRBD1. Germline V gene lookup returns CDR1 MNHNS and CDR2 SASEGT. The ends lost 7 bases at V and 8 bases at J; junction bases unmatched: 7. The CDR3 sequence is 12 residues long.

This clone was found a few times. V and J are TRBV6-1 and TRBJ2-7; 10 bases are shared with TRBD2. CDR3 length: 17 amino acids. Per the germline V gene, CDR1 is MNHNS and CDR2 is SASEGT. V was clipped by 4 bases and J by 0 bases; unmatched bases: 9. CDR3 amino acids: CASSGASGRANSYEQYF. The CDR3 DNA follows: TGTGCCAGCAGTGGGGCTAGCGGGAGAGCTAACTCCTACGAGCAGTACTTC.

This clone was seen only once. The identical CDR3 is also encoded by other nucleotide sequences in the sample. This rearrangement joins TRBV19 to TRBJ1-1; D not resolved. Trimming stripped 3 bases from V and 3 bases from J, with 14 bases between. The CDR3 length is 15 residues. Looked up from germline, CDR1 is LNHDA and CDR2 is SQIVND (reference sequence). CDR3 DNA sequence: TGTGCCAGTAGTATTCGGCCCATCGGGGACACTGAAGCTTTCTTT. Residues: CASSIRPIGDTEAFF.

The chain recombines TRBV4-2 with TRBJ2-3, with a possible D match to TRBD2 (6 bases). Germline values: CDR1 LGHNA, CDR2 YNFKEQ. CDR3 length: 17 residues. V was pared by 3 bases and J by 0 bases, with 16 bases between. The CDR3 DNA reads TGTGCCAGCAGCCACGTTCAGAGGAGGGTTAGCACAGATACGCAGTATTTT. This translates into CASSHVQRRVSTDTQYF.